What follows describes a single T cell receptor beta chain. TCRdb's table, derived via immunoSEQ multiplex PCR, lists solely in-frame clones and lacks some. The table lists approximately 3,600 clones, 17% of them singletons. The data belong to a study of sequential checkpoint blockade in melanoma. The CDR3 covers 16 residues. The germline gives CDR1 MNHGY, CDR2 SAAAGT. Trimming removed 4 bases from V and 2 bases from J; junction bases left unmatched: 5. Treatment in this sample: randomized to nivolumab then ipilimumab (arm A) or the reverse (arm B). The sequenced sample was tumor tissue (inferred from file names), obtained from a patient given nivolumab and ipilimumab in sequence. This receptor was identified in a human donor with melanoma. This chain links TRBV6-8 with TRBJ2-5, with 12 bases lining up with TRBD2. CDR3 sequence (DNA): TGTGCCAGCAGTTCCCTACTAGCGGGGGGACAAGAGACCCAGTACTTC. It specifies CASSSLLAGGQETQYF.